The T cell receptor (beta chain) described here comes from a study of blood T cells in healthy people across ages. Overall study results and limits: Significant beta diversity loss was already apparent by age about 39, declining roughly linearly.

Comment on this clonotype: Antigen: not known.

A second PCR, run for 7 to 11 cycles, used a sample-barcoded 5' primer plus a J-beta primer mix. TCRdb recomputed calls from the 5' RACE reads with MiXCR, one row per CDR3 protein. The table shows approximately 1.5 million distinct CDR3 sequences, with 35% to 45% occurring only once. Peripheral blood from each donor was collected in a volume of 9.5 to 10 milliliters. The CDR3 is 13 residues long. Per the germline V gene, CDR1 is MNHEY and CDR2 is SMNVEV (reference sequence). The sequenced sample was blood. The J gene is TRBJ2-5, the V gene TRBV27; D uncertain. The J call may not be correct, given that the DNA end is closer to TRBJ2-7. The receptor comes from a woman aged 18-29 years in good health. This CDR3 reads CASSSPPIYEQYF. The CDR3 DNA reads TGTGCCAGCAGCTCCCCCCCAATATACGAGCAGTACTTC.